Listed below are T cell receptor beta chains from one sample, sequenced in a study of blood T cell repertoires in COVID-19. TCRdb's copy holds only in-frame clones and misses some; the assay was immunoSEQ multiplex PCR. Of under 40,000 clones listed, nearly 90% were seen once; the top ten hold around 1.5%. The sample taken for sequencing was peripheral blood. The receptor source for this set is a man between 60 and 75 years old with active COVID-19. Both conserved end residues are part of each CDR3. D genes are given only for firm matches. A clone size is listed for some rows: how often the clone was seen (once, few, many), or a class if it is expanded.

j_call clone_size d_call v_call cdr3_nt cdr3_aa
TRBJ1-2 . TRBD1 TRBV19 TGTGCCAGTAAGGCCCAAAGCAGGGGGCTTAACTATGGCTACACCTTC CASKAQSRGLNYGYTF
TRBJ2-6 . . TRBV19 TGTGCCAGTAGCGACAACTCTGGGGCCAACGTCCTGACTTTC CASSDNSGANVLTF
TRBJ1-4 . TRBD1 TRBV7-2 TGTGCCAGCAGCACGGACAGGGGGCGTGGTGAAAAACTGTTTTTT CASSTDRGRGEKLFF
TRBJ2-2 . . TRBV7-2 TGTGCCAGCAGCCTCCAGGCCGGGACTTACACCGGGGAGCTGTTTTTT CASSLQAGTYTGELFF
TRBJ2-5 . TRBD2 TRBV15 TGTGCCACCAGCAGAGATAGGAGCGGGGGAGGAGAGACCCAGTACTTC CATSRDRSGGGETQYF
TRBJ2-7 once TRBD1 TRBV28 TGTGCCAGCAGTTTATCAGTAAAGGGGGCCGAGCAGTACTTC CASSLSVKGAEQYF
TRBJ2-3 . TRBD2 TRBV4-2 TGTGCCAGCAGCCTCGGTCGAGGTGGGGGGGAGTCGGATACGCAGTATTTT CASSLGRGGGESDTQYF
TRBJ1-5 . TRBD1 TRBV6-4 TGTGCCAGCAGTCCCGACAGGGGACAGCCCCAGCATTTT CASSPDRGQPQHF
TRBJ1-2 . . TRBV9 TGTGCCAGCAGCGCTCCGACAGGATCTAACTATGGCTACACCTTC CASSAPTGSNYGYTF
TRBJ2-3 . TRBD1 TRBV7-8 TGTGCCAGCAGCTTAGACGGGCAGGGGGCCAGCACGCAGTATTTT CASSLDGQGASTQYF
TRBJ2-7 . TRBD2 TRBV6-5 TGTGCCAGCAGCGGACTAGCGGGGGCCTACGAGCAGTACTTC CASSGLAGAYEQYF
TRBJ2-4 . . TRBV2 TGTGCCAGCAGTTACGTTCCGGGACATCAAAACATTCAGTACTTC CASSYVPGHQNIQYF
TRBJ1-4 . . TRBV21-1 TGTGCCAGCAGCAAAGCAGCTCAGGGGAATCCAACTAATGAAAAACTGTTTTTT CASSKAAQGNPTNEKLFF
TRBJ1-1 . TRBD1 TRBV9 TGTGCCAGCAACCCAACAGGGGAGAACACTGAAGCTTTCTTT CASNPTGENTEAFF
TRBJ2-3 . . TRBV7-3 TGTGCCAGCGGCTTCGGTCCAGATACGCAGTATTTT CASGFGPDTQYF
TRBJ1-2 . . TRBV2 TGTGCCAGCAAACAGGAGCTCAACTATGGCTACACCTTC CASKQELNYGYTF
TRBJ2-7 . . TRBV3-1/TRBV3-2 TGTGCCAGCAGTCCGGGACACGGTCCCTCCTACGAGCAGTACTTC CASSPGHGPSYEQYF
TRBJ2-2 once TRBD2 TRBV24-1 TGTGCCACCAGTGACACGACTAGCGGCACCGGGGAGCTGTTTTTT CATSDTTSGTGELFF
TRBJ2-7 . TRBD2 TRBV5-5 TGTGCCAGCAGCCGGTCGGCGGGGGGGTCCCCCTACGAGCAGTACTTC CASSRSAGGSPYEQYF
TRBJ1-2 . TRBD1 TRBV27 TGTGCCAGCAGTTCAGGGGGGAGTGGCTACACCTTC CASSSGGSGYTF
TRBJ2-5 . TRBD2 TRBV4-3 TGCGCCAGCAGCCAAGTTGCCGGGGGGGCCTTGGAGACCCAGTACTTC CASSQVAGGALETQYF
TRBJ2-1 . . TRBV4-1 TGCGCCAGCAGCCACCTAGGGAGGAGCCTCTCTCGGGAGCAGTTCTTC CASSHLGRSLSREQFF
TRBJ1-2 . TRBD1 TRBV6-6 TGTGCCAGCAGTTACCGGGACAGGAACTATGGCTACACCTTC CASSYRDRNYGYTF
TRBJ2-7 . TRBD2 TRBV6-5 TGTGCCAGCAGTTACCGAAGCGGGGGGACTACCTACGAGCAGTACTTC CASSYRSGGTTYEQYF